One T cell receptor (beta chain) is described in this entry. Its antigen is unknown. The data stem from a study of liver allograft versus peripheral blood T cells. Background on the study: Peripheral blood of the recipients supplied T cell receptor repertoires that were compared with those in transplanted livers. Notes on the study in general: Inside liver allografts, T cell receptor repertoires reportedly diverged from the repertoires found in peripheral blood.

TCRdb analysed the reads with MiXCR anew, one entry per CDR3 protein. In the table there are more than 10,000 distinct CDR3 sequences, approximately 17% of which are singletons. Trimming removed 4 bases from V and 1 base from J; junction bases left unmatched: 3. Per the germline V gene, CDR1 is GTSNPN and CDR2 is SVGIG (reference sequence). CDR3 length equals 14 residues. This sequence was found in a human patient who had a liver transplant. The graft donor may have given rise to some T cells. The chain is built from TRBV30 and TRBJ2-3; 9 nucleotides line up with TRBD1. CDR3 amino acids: CAWTTGGGTDTQYF. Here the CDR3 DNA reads TGTGCCTGGACTACAGGGGGCGGCACAGATACGCAGTATTTT.